This TCR beta chain was sequenced in a study of shared clonotypes between healthy human individuals. Overall study findings and caveats: The sharing of 5% to 5.5% of naive CD4 clonotypes was seen across a few donors. Among the subsets, naive ones generally showed larger estimated richness than memory ones.

Assay: immunoSEQ multiplex PCR; the TCRdb copy retains only in-frame clones and omits some. The sample records 550,000 to 700,000 clones, around 78% being singletons. This clone came up a few times. Antigen unknown. The study enrolled healthy HIV-negative adults without recent acute infections or vaccinations as donors. CD45RA+ naive and CD45RA-negative memory subsets were separated from CD4+ cells. V dropped 5 bases and J dropped 3; count of bases not matched to a gene: 5. CDR1 MGHDK and CDR2 SYGVNS come from the germline V gene. This CDR3 comprises 14 residues. The sequence came from a woman aged 25-40 years in good health. The rearrangement links TRBV25-1 to TRBJ2-7; the match to TRBD1 covers 9 bases. The sample consisted of memory CD4+ T cells sorted from blood. The subset here: CD45RA-negative fraction. Here the CDR3 DNA reads TGTGCCAGCAGTACCCAGGGACAGGGCTACGAGCAGTACTTC. Amino acid sequence: CASSTQGQGYEQYF.